This note documents a single TCR beta chain sequence. This record comes from a study of blood T cell repertoires in COVID-19. Study background: Sample material is recorded as cDNA or gDNA derived from T cells, B-cell-depleted T cells, or PBMCs.

In the original analysis: Cell counts per sample came from amplifying reference gene primers. Clones were sequenced by immunoSEQ multiplex PCR, and TCRdb holds only the in-frame ones, with some missing. Clone size and the V and J calls come from that table; the DNA yielded D and trimming. Of hundreds of thousands of clones in the sample, 70% to 90% were seen once. Trimming cost V 5 bases and J 1 base; bases outside gene matches: 11. This CDR3 contains 18 residues. CDR1 and CDR2 (germline): SEHNR, FQNEAQ (reference sequence). Participants' own reports of clinical history determined their cohort assignment.

This TCR came from a woman between 18 and 30 years old who had been exposed to COVID-19. The sample comprised PBMCs or T cells enriched from blood (not recorded which). V gene TRBV7-9 combines with J gene TRBJ2-3; 11 nucleotides agree with TRBD2. CDR3 loop: CASSPRLAGTIGTDTQYF. CDR3 DNA: TGTGCCAGCAGCCCGAGACTAGCGGGGACGATCGGCACAGATACGCAGTATTTT.